Many counts were recorded for the clone carrying this TCR beta chain. This sample is drawn from a study of beta chain features in type 1 diabetes. A heparinised blood draw that averaged around 100 mL was obtained once from each donor. Germline V gene lookup returns CDR1 SGHTA and CDR2 FQGNSA. This CDR3 is 16 amino acids long. J lost 6 bases, V lost 1 base, and 9 bases had no gene match. All of the isolated RNA was reverse transcribed, so expressed TCRB transcripts were sequenced. Clones were sequenced by immunoSEQ multiplex PCR, and TCRdb holds only the in-frame ones, with some missing. The sample consists of 300,000 or so clones, less than 10% of them appearing once.

V usage is TRBV7-2 and J usage is TRBJ2-1; 7 bases fit TRBD2. The receptor was isolated from a young woman in good health. The specimen was central memory CD4+ T cells from blood. The CDR3: CASSLGGLRELNEQFF. The CDR3 region has the DNA TGTGCCAGCAGCTTAGGGGGGTTGCGGGAGCTCAATGAGCAGTTCTTC.